Sequencing of this T cell receptor (beta chain) was carried out in a study of T cell responses to AZD1222 COVID-19 vaccine. Whole-study findings and limits: Seropositive at baseline were only six or seven AZD1222 recipients. Vaccine-associated CD4 TCRs spanned spike, dominant at 160-218 and 743-854.

As concerns this clone: Its antigen remains unidentified.

CDR1 and CDR2 from the germline V gene are SGDLS and YYNGEE. Trimming stripped 1 base from V and 5 bases from J, with 22 bases between. CDR3 length: 17 amino acids. Only in-frame clones appear in the TCRdb table, and some are missing; sequencing was by immunoSEQ multiplex PCR. The repertoire holds about 100,000 clones, with approximately 87% as singletons. The source was peripheral blood, collected on day 0 of MenACWY control vaccination. This receptor was taken from an adult in good health. This chain joins TRBV9 and TRBJ2-7; D perhaps matches TRBD2 (6 bases). Here the CDR3 DNA reads TGTGCCAGCAGCGTATCCCTCGGGGTGGAGTGGGGGGACGAGCAGTACTTC. Protein product: CASSVSLGVEWGDEQYF.